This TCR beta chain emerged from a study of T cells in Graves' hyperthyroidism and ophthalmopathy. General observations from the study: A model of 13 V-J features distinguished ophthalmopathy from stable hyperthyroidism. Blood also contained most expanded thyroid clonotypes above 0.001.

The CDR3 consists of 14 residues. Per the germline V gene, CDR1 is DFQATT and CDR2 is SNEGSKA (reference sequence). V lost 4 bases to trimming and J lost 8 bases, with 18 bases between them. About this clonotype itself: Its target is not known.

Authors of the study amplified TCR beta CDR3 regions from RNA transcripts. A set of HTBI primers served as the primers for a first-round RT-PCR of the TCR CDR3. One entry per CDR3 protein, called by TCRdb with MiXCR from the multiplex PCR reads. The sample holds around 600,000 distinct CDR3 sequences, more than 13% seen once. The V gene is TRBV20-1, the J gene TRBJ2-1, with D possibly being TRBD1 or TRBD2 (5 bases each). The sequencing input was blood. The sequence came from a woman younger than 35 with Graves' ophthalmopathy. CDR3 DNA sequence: TGCAGTGCTAAGAGGGGATACCGGGCGGATGAGCAGTTCTTC. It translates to CSAKRGYRADEQFF.